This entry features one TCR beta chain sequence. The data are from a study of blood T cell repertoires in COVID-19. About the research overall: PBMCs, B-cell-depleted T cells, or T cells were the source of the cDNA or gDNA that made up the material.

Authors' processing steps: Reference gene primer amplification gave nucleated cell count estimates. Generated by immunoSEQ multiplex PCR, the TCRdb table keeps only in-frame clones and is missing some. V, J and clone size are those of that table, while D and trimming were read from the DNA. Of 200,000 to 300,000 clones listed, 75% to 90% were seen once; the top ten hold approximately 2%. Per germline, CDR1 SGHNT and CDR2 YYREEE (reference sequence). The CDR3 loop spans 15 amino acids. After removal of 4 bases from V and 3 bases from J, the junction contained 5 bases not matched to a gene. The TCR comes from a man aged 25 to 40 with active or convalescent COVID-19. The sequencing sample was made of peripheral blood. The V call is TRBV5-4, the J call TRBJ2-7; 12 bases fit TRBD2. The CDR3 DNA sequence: TGTGCCAGCAGCAGACTAGCGGGGGCCAACTACGAGCAGTACTTC. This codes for CASSRLAGANYEQYF.